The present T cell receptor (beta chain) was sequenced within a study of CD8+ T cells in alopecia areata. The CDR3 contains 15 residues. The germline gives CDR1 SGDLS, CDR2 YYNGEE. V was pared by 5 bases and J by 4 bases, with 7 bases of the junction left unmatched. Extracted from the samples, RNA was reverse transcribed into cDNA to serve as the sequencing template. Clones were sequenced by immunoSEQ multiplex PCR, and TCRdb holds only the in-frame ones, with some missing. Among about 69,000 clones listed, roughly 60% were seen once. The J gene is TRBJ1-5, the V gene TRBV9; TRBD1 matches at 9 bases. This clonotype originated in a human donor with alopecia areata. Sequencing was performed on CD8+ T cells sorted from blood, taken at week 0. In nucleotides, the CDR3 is TGTGCCAGCAGTGGTGGGGGGACAGGGAATCAGCCCCAGCATTTT. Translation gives CASSGGGTGNQPQHF.